Following are 11 T cell receptor beta chains from one sample sequenced in a study of PD-L1 blockade in urothelial cancer (TCRdb year 2017). What this sample's time point label stands for: peripheral blood 6 weeks after treatment start. The library relied on the immunoSEQ multiplex PCR assay. The table comes from immuneACCESS by way of TCRdb, which keeps in-frame sequences with V and J called. Part of the clones is missing from these tables; in studies checked, under half for an unresolved V gene and the rest for unknown reasons. This sample is represented by 100,000 to 150,000 clones; around 88% of them were singletons. The ten largest clonotypes hold roughly 2.4% of the sample. Specimen: PBMCs, collected around atezolizumab (anti-PD-L1) treatment. The receptors here all came from a man aged 45-65 years with urothelial cancer.

The CDR3: CASSLGGASYRWGKNTEAFF. CDR3 nucleotides: TGTGCCAGCAGTTTAGGGGGCGCCTCTTACCGGTGGGGAAAGAACACTGAAGCTTTCTTT. The chain uses TRBV28 and TRBJ1-1; TRBD1 is a possible D gene (6 bases). V gave up 2 bases and J gave up 1 base, with 26 bases separating them. The CDR3 is 20 amino acids. Germline lookup yields CDR1 MDHEN and CDR2 SYDVKM. Drawing the rest from reference TRBV28 and TRBJ1-1, the complete variable domain is DVKVTQSSRYLVKRTGEKVFLECVQDMDHENMFWYRQDPGLGLRLIYFSYDVKMKEKGDIPEGYSVSREKKERFSLILESASTNQTSMYLCASSLGGASYRWGKNTEAFFGQGTRLTVV.

V gene TRBV7-9 combines with J gene TRBJ2-7; possibly TRBD1 for D (6 bases). The germline CDR1 and CDR2 sequences are SEHNR and FQNEAQ (reference sequence). The CDR3 runs to 15 residues. V lost 5 bases and J lost 4, with 18 bases in between. The CDR3 loop reads CASSAEPGQRYEQYF. The CDR3 nucleotides read TGTGCCAGCAGCGCGGAGCCGGGACAACGGTACGAGCAGTACTTC.

This clone was detected once. The chain joins TRBV7-2 to TRBJ2-3, with D possibly matching TRBD2 (5 bases). Looked up from germline, CDR1 is SGHTA and CDR2 is FQGNSA. Trimming shortened V by 5 bases and J by 1 base, and 13 bases separated the two germline ends. The CDR3 is 15 amino acids. CDR3 protein: CASSINAGRTDTQYF. The CDR3 DNA reads TGTGCCAGCAGCATCAATGCGGGCCGCACAGATACGCAGTATTTT.

The CDR3: CAISESGGTGVNSYEQYF. The CDR3 bases are TGTGCCATCAGTGAGTCGGGGGGGACAGGGGTTAACTCCTACGAGCAGTACTTC. The gene calls are TRBV10-3 and TRBJ2-7; 10 nucleotides agree with TRBD1. CDR1 and CDR2 (germline): ENHRY, SYGVKD. This CDR3 region has 18 residues. The V gene end was trimmed by 0 bases and the J gene end by 0 bases; junction bases not matched to a gene: 8.

The rearrangement uses TRBV9 and TRBJ1-3, with TRBD1 identical over 7 bases. The CDR3 consists of 14 residues. J gave up 3 bases and V 3 bases, and 3 bases lay outside the gene matches. CDR1 SGDLS and CDR2 YYNGEE come from the germline V gene. CDR3 bases: TGTGCCAGCAGCGCACAGGGGAATGGAAACACCATATATTTT. It specifies CASSAQGNGNTIYF.

This clone was counted a single time. The rearrangement joins TRBV19 to TRBJ2-2; D not resolved. Looked up from germline, CDR1 is LNHDA and CDR2 is SQIVND (reference sequence). This CDR3 spans 13 amino acids. Deletions cut 7 bases from V and 7 bases from J, with 13 bases between. The CDR3 bases are TGTGCCAGTAAAGCTCGCTTCGACGGGGAGCTGTTTTTT. Protein product: CASKARFDGELFF.

V gene TRBV7-6 combines with J gene TRBJ1-1; possible D gene TRBD1, 5 bases. Looked up from germline, CDR1 is SGHVS and CDR2 is FNYEAQ. Trimming cost V 5 bases and J 0 bases, with 19 bases left between them. This CDR3 contains 17 residues. The CDR3 nucleotides read TGTGCCAGCAGCCCTCGGGACTCAGAGTTCATGAACACTGAAGCTTTCTTT. Residues: CASSPRDSEFMNTEAFF. The entire variable domain, with the rest obtained from reference TRBV7-6 and TRBJ1-1, is as follows: GAGVSQSPRYKVTKRGQDVALRCDPISGHVSLYWYRQALGQGPEFLTYFNYEAQQDKSGLPNDRFSAERPEGSISTLTIQRTEQRDSAMYRCASSPRDSEFMNTEAFFGQGTRLTVV.

The chain employs TRBV5-1 and TRBJ2-1; D not resolved. Trimming shortened V by 3 bases and J by 8 bases, and 6 bases separated the two germline ends. Germline V gene data show CDR1 as SGHRS and CDR2 as YFSETQ. The CDR3 runs to 11 residues. For the CDR3, the DNA is TGCGCCAGCAGCTATATAGATGAGCAGTTCTTC. This codes for CASSYIDEQFF.

The CDR3 loop reads CASSPWTGQTYEQYF. In DNA, the CDR3 is TGTGCCAGTAGCCCCTGGACAGGGCAGACCTACGAGCAGTACTTC. This chain uses TRBV19 with TRBJ2-7, with 8 positions matching TRBD1. There are 15 residues in the CDR3. The junction had 9 bases not matched to a gene; V was cut back by 6 bases and J by 2 bases. Per germline, CDR1 LNHDA and CDR2 SQIVND (reference sequence).

V gene TRBV14 combines with J gene TRBJ2-1; tentative D call: TRBD2 (6 bases). The V end was cut by 4 bases, the J end by 6 bases, with 19 bases between. Germline V gene lookup returns CDR1 SGHDN and CDR2 FVKESK. The CDR3 is 16 amino acids. CDR3 sequence: CASSPSWLAEGNEQFF. The CDR3 DNA is TGTGCCAGCAGCCCCAGTTGGCTCGCGGAGGGCAATGAGCAGTTCTTC.

The chain uses TRBV4-1 and TRBJ1-6; 12 bases are a match to TRBD1. The CDR3 has 18 amino acids. In germline, CDR1 is MGHRA, CDR2 YSYEKL. The V and J ends lost 0 bases and 9 bases, in that order; junction bases with no gene match: 9. Written as DNA, the CDR3 is TGCGCCAGCAGCCAAGACCCGGGACAGGGGGCTGGTGGTTCACCCCTCCACTTT. Translating it yields CASSQDPGQGAGGSPLHF.